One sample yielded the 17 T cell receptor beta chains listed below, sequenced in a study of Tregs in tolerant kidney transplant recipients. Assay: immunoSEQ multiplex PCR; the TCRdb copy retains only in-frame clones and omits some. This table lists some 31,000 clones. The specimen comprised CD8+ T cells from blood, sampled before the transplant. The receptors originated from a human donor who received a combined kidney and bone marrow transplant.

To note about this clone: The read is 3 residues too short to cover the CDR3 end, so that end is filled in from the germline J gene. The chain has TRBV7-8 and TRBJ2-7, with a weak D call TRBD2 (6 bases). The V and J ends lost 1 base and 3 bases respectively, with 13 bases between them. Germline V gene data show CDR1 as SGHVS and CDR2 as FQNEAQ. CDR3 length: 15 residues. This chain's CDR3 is CASSLGSGLDYEQYF. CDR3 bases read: TGTGCCAGCAGCTTAGGATCGGGACTGGACTACGAG.

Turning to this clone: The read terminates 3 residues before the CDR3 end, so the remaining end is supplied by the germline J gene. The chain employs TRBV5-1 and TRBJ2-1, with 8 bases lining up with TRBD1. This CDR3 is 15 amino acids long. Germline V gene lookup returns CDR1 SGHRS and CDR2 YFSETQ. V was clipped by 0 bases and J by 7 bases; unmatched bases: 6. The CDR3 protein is CASSLGTGFENEQFF. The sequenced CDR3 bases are TGCGCCAGCAGCTTGGGGACAGGGTTTGAAAATGAG.

The CDR3 DNA, read in part, is TGTGCCAGTAGTCCCCGACAGGAACTCCATCAGCCC. This encodes CASSPRQELHQP. The full CDR3 sequence reads CASSPRQELHQPQHF. The chain couples TRBV19 to TRBJ1-5; D possibly corresponds to TRBD1 (6 bases). Read sequence stops 3 residues before the CDR3 end, and the germline J gene provides the missing end. V was shortened by 5 bases and J by 5 bases, with 16 bases between the two germline ends. Per germline, CDR1 LNHDA and CDR2 SQIVND (reference sequence). CDR3 size: 15 residues.

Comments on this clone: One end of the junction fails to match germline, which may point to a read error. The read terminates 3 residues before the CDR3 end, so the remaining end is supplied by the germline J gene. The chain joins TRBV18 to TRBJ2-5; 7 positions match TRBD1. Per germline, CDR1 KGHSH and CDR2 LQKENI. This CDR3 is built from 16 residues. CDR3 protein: CASSSPQDRFRETQYF. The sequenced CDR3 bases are TGTGCCAGCTCATCACCGCAGGACAGGTTCAGGGAGACC.

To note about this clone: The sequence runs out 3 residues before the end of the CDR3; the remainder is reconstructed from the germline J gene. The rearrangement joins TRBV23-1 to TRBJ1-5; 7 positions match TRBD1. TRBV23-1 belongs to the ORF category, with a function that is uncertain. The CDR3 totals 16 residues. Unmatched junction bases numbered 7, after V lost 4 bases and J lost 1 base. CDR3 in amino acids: CASSPGQAISNQPQHF. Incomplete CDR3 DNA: TGCGCCAGCAGTCCCGGACAGGCAATAAGCAATCAGCCC.

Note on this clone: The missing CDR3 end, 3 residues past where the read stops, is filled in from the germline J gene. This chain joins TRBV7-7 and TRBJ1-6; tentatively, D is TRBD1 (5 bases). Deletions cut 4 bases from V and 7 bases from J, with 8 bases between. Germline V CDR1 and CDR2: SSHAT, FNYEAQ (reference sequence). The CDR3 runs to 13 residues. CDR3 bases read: TGTGCCAGCAGCTGGGGGGAAAATTCACCC. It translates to CASSWGENSP. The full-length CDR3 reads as CASSWGENSPLHF.

CDR3 DNA, as far as it was read: TGTGCCAGTAGTTCGACAGGGCCCGATACG. This codes for CASSSTGPDT. The CDR3 in full is CASSSTGPDTQYF. The chain uses TRBV19 and TRBJ2-3; 7 nucleotides line up with TRBD1. The CDR3 extends 3 residues past the end of the read, so its final part is completed from the germline J gene. The CDR3 has 13 residues. Germline lookup yields CDR1 LNHDA and CDR2 SQIVND (reference sequence). J lost 6 bases, V lost 5 bases, and 5 bases had no gene match.

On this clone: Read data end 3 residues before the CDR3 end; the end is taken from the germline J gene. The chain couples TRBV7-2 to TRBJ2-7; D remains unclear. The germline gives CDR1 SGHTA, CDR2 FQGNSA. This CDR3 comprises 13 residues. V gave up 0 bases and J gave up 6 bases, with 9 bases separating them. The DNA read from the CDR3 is TGTGCCAGCAGCTTAGCGTTAAGGGCCGAG. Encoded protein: CASSLALRAE. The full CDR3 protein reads CASSLALRAEQYF.

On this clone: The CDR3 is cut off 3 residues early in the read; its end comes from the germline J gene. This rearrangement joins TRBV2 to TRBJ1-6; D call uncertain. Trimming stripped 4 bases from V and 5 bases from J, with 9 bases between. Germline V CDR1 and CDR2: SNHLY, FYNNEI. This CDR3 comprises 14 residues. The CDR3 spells CASSGLGNNSPLHF. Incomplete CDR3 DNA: TGTGCCAGCAGTGGGCTAGGAAATAATTCACCC.

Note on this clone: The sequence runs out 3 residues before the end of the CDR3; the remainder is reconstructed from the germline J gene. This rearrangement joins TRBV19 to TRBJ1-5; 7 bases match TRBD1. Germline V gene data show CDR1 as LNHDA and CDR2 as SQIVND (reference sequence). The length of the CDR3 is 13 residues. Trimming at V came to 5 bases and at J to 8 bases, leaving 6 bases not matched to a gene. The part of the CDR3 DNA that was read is TGTGCCAGTAGTCCCGTAGGGGGCGAGCCC. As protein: CASSPVGGEP. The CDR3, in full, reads CASSPVGGEPQHF.

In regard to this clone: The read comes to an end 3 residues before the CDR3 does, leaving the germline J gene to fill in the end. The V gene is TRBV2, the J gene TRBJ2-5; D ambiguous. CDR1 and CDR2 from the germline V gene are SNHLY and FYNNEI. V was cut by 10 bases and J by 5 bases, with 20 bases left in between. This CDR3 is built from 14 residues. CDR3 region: CATHRRSEMETQYF. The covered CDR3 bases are TGTGCCACCCACCGTAGGAGCGAGATGGAGACC.

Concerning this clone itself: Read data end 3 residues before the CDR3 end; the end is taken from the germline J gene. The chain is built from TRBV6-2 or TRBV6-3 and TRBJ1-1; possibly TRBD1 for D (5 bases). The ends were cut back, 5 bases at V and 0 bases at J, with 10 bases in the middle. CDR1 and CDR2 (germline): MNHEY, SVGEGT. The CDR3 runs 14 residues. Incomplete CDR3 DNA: TGTGCCAGCAGTGGACATCTCATGAACACTGAA. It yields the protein CASSGHLMNTE. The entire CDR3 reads CASSGHLMNTEAFF.

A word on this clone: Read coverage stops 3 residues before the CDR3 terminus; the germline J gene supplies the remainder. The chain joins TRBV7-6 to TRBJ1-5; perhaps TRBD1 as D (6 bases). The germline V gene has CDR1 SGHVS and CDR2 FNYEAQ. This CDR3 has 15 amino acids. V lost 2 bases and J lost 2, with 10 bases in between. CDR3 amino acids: CASSLNAGGNQPQHF. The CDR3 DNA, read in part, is TGTGCCAGCAGCTTAAACGCAGGGGGCAATCAGCCC.

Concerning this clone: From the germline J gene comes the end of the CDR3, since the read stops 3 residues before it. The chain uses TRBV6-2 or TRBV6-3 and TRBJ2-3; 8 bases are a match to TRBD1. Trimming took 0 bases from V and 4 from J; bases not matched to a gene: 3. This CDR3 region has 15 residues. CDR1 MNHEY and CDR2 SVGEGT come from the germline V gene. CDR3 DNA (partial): TGTGCCAGCAGTTACTCAGGACAGGGAGCAGATACG. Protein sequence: CASSYSGQGADT. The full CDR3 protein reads CASSYSGQGADTQYF.

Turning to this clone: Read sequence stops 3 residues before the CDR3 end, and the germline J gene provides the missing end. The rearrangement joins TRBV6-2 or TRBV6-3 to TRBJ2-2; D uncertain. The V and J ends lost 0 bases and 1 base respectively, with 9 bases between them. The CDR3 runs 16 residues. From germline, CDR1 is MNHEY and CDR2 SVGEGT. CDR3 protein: CASSYSVVLNTGELFF. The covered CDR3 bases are TGTGCCAGCAGTTACTCGGTGGTACTGAACACCGGGGAG.

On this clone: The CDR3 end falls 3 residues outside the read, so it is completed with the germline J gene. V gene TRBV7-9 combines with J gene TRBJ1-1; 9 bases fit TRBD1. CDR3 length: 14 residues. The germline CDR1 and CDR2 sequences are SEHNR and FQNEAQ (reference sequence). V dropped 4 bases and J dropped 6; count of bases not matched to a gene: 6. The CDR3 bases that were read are TGTGCCAGCAGCTCCGGGACAGGGTCGGCTGAA. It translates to CASSSGTGSAE. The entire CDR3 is CASSSGTGSAEAFF.

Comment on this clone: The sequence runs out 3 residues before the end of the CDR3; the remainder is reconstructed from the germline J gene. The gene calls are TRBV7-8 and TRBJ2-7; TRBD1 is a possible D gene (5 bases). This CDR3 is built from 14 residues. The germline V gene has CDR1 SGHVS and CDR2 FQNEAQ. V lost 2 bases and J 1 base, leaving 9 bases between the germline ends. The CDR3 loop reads CASSLQGKSYEQYF. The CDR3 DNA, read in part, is TGTGCCAGCAGCTTACAGGGAAAGTCCTACGAG. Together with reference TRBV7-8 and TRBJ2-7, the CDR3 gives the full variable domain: GAGVSQSPRYKVAKRGQDVALRCDPISGHVSLFWYQQALGQGPEFLTYFQNEAQLDKSGLPSDRFFAERPEGSVSTLKIQRTQQEDSAVYLCASSLQGKSYEQYFGPGTRLTVT.